This section outlines one T cell receptor beta chain sequence together with its context. A junction boundary mismatches the germline segment, possibly from a read error. Original processing notes: From reference gene primer amplification, estimates of nucleated cell counts were derived. The data were produced by immunoSEQ multiplex PCR, yet TCRdb's version contains in-frame clones alone and is incomplete. V and J calls and clone size are copied from that table; D and trimming were computed from the DNA. The sample includes roughly 220,000 clones, more than 65% seen only once; the top ten take roughly 2.4%. This sample stems from a study of blood T cell repertoires in COVID-19. Germline assignment: CDR1 MNHEY and CDR2 SVGAGI. This CDR3 is built from 14 residues.

The rearrangement joins TRBV6-5 to TRBJ2-7, with 12 bases identical to TRBD1. The sequenced sample was peripheral blood. This clonotype originated in a woman in her sixties or seventies with acute or convalescent COVID-19. The CDR3 protein is CAGRTGQGAREQYF. As DNA, the CDR3 is TGTGCCGGCAGGACGGGACAGGGGGCAAGGGAGCAGTACTTC.